The rows below give T cell receptor beta chains drawn from one sample of a study of beta chain features in type 1 diabetes. Assay used: immunoSEQ multiplex PCR; TCRdb lists only in-frame clones, some missing. The sample consists of more than 550,000 clones, more than 13% of them appearing once. Material for sequencing was naive CD4+ T cells from blood. These receptor sequences come from a man aged 18 to 30 with type 1 diabetes. The CDR3 runs from the conserved cysteine through the conserved F or W. A D gene is named only where the DNA matches it firmly. Part of the rows lack a size; the others show once, few, many or a class for expanded clones.

-	TRBJ2-3	TRBV9	-	TGTGCCAGCAGCGTAGATACCCAAAATACGCAGTATTTT	CASSVDTQNTQYF
-	TRBJ2-1	TRBV2	-	TGTGCCAGCAGTGAAAGCCAGGGATCCTACAATGAGCAGTTCTTC	CASSESQGSYNEQFF
few	TRBJ2-7	TRBV25-1	TRBD1	TGTGCCAGCAGTGGGGACAGAAACGAGCAGTACTTC	CASSGDRNEQYF
few	TRBJ1-2	TRBV14	TRBD1	TGTGCCAGCAGCCTTTCAGGGGACAGGGGATATGGCTACACCTTC	CASSLSGDRGYGYTF
few	TRBJ2-6	TRBV19	-	TGTGCCAGTAGGAATCTCAGGAGCCACTCTGGGGCCAACGTCCTGACTTTC	CASRNLRSHSGANVLTF
-	TRBJ1-2	TRBV7-9	-	TGTGCCAGCAGCTCCATCAGGGGAAACTATGGCTACACCTTC	CASSSIRGNYGYTF
-	TRBJ2-7	TRBV29-1	-	TGCAGCGTACAGACAGGTACCCCCGCCGAGCAGTACTTC	CSVQTGTPAEQYF
few	TRBJ1-1	TRBV27	-	TGTGCCAGCAGTTTAAGCAGGAACACTGAAGCTTTCTTT	CASSLSRNTEAFF
few	TRBJ1-1	TRBV27	-	TGTGCCAGCAGGCGGGCCTTGCCCGCGAACACTGAAGCTTTCTTT	CASRRALPANTEAFF
-	TRBJ2-1	TRBV10-1	-	TGCGCCAGCAGTGGACCGGGACCGGGGTTCAATGAGCAGTTCTTC	CASSGPGPGFNEQFF
-	TRBJ2-1	TRBV5-4	TRBD2	TGTGCCAGCAGCGGGACTAGCGGGAGGATAAATGAGCAGTTCTTC	CASSGTSGRINEQFF
-	TRBJ2-7	TRBV9	TRBD1	TGTGCCAGCAGCGCAACCGGGACAGCCTTCTACGAGCAGTACTTC	CASSATGTAFYEQYF
few	TRBJ1-1	TRBV9	-	TGTGCCAGCAGCCCCCAGGGATTTGCCACTGAAGCTTTCTTT	CASSPQGFATEAFF
-	TRBJ1-6	TRBV7-8	-	TGTGCCAGCAGCTTAGTGGACATGGGGATTTCACCCCTCCACTTT	CASSLVDMGISPLHF
-	TRBJ2-5	TRBV5-6	TRBD2	TGTGCCAGCACGGTTCCCGGCCTAGTAGCGGGGCAAGAGACCCAGTACTTC	CASTVPGLVAGQETQYF
-	TRBJ1-1	TRBV30	-	TGTGCCTGGAGTACAGGACGGGTGAACACTGAAGCTTTCTTT	CAWSTGRVNTEAFF
-	TRBJ1-4	TRBV25-1	TRBD1	TGTGCCAGCAGTGAATTGACAGGGGGGTACGAAAAACTGTTTTTT	CASSELTGGYEKLFF
few	TRBJ1-2	TRBV7-2	TRBD1	TGTGCCAGCAGCCCCACGGCGGTCCAGGGGGTCTATGGCTACACCTTC	CASSPTAVQGVYGYTF
few	TRBJ2-6	TRBV4-1	-	TGCGCCAGCAGCCCCACAGGGAGCAGGGCTGGGGCCAACGTCCTGACTTTC	CASSPTGSRAGANVLTF
few	TRBJ1-5	TRBV5-1	-	TGCGCCAGCAGCTTGGAAGGGGGTCCCAATCAGCCCCAGCATTTT	CASSLEGGPNQPQHF
-	TRBJ2-2	TRBV5-1	-	TGCGCCAGCAGCTTGGCTAGGATGAACACCGGGGAGCTGTTTTTT	CASSLARMNTGELFF
-	TRBJ1-5	TRBV18	-	TGTGCCAGCTCACCCGGAGGGAATCAGCCCCAGCATTTT	CASSPGGNQPQHF
few	TRBJ1-6	TRBV27	-	TGTGCCAGCAGTCCCCGGACCGTGAATTCACCCCTCCACTTT	CASSPRTVNSPLHF
few	TRBJ1-5	TRBV7-2	-	TGTGCCAGCAGCTTGCTACTAAATCAGCCCCAGCATTTT	CASSLLLNQPQHF
few	TRBJ2-7	TRBV29-1	-	TGCAGCGTTGAAGATCTGGACCCCTCCCCTAGGTACGAGCAGTACTTC	CSVEDLDPSPRYEQYF
-	TRBJ2-3	TRBV5-1	TRBD1	TGCGCCAGCAGCTTGGGACAGGGTCTAGATACGCAGTATTTT	CASSLGQGLDTQYF
few	TRBJ2-3	TRBV2	TRBD2	TGTGCTTCTGCAGCGGGAGTGGATACGCAGTATTTT	CASAAGVDTQYF
few	TRBJ1-2	TRBV9	-	TGTGCCAGCAGCCCAGAGATGGGTGGCTACACCTTC	CASSPEMGGYTF
-	TRBJ1-1	TRBV5-1	-	TGCGCCAGCAGCCCCAGATACATGAACACTGAAGCTTTCTTT	CASSPRYMNTEAFF
few	TRBJ2-7	TRBV28	-	TGTGCCAGCAGCCCTATGGGGACCTTGGCCTACGAGCAGTACTTC	CASSPMGTLAYEQYF
-	TRBJ2-3	TRBV5-4	TRBD2	TGTGCCAGCAGCGGGGGGGTAGCGGGAGCTGGCACAGATACGCAGTATTTT	CASSGGVAGAGTDTQYF
few	TRBJ1-1	TRBV6-6	-	TGTGCCAGCGCCATGTGGGTTGACACTGAAGCTTTCTTT	CASAMWVDTEAFF
few	TRBJ2-5	TRBV6-6	-	TGTGCCAGCAGTTACCACACTAATCGGGGGTTGGAGACCCAGTACTTC	CASSYHTNRGLETQYF
-	TRBJ2-1	TRBV5-1	-	TGCGCCAGCAGCTTGGCCCCTCCCGACTCCTACAATGAGCAGTTCTTC	CASSLAPPDSYNEQFF
few	TRBJ2-2	TRBV6-5	TRBD1	TGTGCCAGCACCCGGGACAGGGGGGCCGGGGAGCTGTTTTTT	CASTRDRGAGELFF
-	TRBJ2-1	TRBV18	TRBD2	TGTGCCAGCTCACCACGTAGCGGGAGCGATGAGCAGTTCTTC	CASSPRSGSDEQFF
-	TRBJ1-3	TRBV2	-	TGTGCCAGCAGTGAAGCGCACATGGACACCATATATTTT	CASSEAHMDTIYF
few	TRBJ1-5	TRBV30	-	TGTGCCTGGAGATCCGCCGCCTATAGCAATCAGCCCCAGCATTTT	CAWRSAAYSNQPQHF
few	TRBJ2-3	TRBV5-1	-	TGCGCCAGCAGCCGAGGAGGAATTACAGATACGCAGTATTTT	CASSRGGITDTQYF
-	TRBJ2-2	TRBV27	TRBD1	TGTGCCAGCAGTTCAGGACAGGGTACCGGGGAGCTGTTTTTT	CASSSGQGTGELFF
-	TRBJ2-7	TRBV28	-	TGTGCCAGCACATCGGGCGGGACCTACGAGCAGTACTTC	CASTSGGTYEQYF
few	TRBJ2-3	TRBV11-2	TRBD1	TGTGCCAGCAGCTTAGTGGACAGGGGTACAGATACGCAGTATTTT	CASSLVDRGTDTQYF
few	TRBJ2-7	TRBV30	-	TGTGCCTGGAGTCCAGGGTGGGGCGAGCAGTACTTC	CAWSPGWGEQYF
-	TRBJ1-2	TRBV10-3	TRBD1	TGTGCCATTACCAGGACAGGGGGCCTCTATGGCTACACCTTC	CAITRTGGLYGYTF
-	TRBJ2-1	TRBV30	-	TGTGCCTGGAGTGTACTCGCCTACAATGAGCAGTTCTTC	CAWSVLAYNEQFF
once	TRBJ1-2	TRBV28	-	TGTGCCAGCAGCCCAGACACCTACCTCTATGGCTACACCTTC	CASSPDTYLYGYTF
few	TRBJ2-3	TRBV27	-	TGTGCCAGCAGTTTATCAACGGGCACAGATACGCAGTATTTT	CASSLSTGTDTQYF
few	TRBJ2-6	TRBV11-2	-	TGTGCCAGCAGCCCCATTCCCTCTGGGGCCAACGTCCTGACTTTC	CASSPIPSGANVLTF
-	TRBJ1-2	TRBV18	-	TGTGCCAGCCGAGGGGCGGACCGCGGCAACTATGGCTACACCTTC	CASRGADRGNYGYTF